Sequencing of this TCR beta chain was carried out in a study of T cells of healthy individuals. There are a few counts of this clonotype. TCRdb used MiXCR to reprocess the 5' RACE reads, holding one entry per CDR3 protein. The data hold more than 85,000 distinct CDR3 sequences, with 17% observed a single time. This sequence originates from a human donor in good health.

The CDR3 sequence: CASSLRRDTNEKLFF. CDR3 coding DNA: TGTGCCAGCAGCTTACGAAGGGACACTAATGAAAAACTGTTTTTT. This chain links TRBV7-8 with TRBJ1-4; perhaps TRBD1 as D (5 bases). The CDR3 contains 15 residues. Germline lookup yields CDR1 SGHVS and CDR2 FQNEAQ. Trimming took off 2 bases at V and 2 bases at J, with 9 bases between the two ends.